This TCR beta chain was identified in a study of cytomegalovirus exposure and HLA in healthy donors. Amplification used 60 Vbeta primers and 13 Jbeta primers. Sequenced by immunoSEQ multiplex PCR; TCRdb stores in-frame clones only, minus some. The sample includes approximately 120,000 clones, around 76% of them seen just once. The CDR3 consists of 16 residues. V lost 3 bases and J lost 5; bases outside the gene matches: 9. V usage is TRBV23-1 and J usage is TRBJ2-1, with 8 bases aligning to TRBD1. TRBV23-1 is an ORF, and what it does is uncertain. The clonotype was recovered from a woman in her forties in good health and CMV-seropositive. Sample: PBMCs. In nucleotides, the CDR3 is TGCGCCAGCAGTCACCGGACAGGGATAGTCCACAATGAGCAGTTCTTC. Amino acids: CASSHRTGIVHNEQFF.